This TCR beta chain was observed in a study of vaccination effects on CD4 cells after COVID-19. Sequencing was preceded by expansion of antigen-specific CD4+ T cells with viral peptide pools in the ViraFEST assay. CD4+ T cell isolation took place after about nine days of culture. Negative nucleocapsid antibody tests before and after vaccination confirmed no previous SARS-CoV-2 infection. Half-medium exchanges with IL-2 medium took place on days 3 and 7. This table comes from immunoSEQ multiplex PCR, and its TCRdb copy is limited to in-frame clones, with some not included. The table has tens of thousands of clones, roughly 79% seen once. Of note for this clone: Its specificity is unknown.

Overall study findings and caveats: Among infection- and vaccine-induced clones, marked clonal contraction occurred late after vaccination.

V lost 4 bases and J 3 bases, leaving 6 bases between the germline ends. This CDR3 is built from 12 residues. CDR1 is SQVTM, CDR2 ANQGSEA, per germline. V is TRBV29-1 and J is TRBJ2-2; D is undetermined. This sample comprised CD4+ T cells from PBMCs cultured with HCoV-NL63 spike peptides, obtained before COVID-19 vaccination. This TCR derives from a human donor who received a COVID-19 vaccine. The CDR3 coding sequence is TGCAGCGTTGGGCTCTACACCGGGGAGCTGTTTTTT. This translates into CSVGLYTGELFF.